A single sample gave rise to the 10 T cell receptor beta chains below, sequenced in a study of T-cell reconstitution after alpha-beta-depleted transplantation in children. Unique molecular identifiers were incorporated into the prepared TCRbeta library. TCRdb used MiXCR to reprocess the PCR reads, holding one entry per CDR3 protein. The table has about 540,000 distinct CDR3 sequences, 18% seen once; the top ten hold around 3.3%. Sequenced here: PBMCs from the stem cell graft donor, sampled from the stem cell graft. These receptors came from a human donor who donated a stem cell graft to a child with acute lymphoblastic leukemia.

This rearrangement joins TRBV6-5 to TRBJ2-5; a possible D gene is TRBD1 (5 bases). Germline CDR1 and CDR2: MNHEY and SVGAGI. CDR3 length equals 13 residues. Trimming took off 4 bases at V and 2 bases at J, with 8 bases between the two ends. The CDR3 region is CASSLDTQETQYF. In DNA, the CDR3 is TGTGCCAGCAGTTTGGACACACAAGAGACCCAGTACTTC.

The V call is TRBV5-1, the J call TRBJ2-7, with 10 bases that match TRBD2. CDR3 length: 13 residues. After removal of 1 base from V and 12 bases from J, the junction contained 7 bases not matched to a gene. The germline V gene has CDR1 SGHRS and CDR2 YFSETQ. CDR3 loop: CASSLTSGTGGYF. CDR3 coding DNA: TGCGCCAGCAGCTTGACTAGCGGGACCGGCGGGTACTTC.

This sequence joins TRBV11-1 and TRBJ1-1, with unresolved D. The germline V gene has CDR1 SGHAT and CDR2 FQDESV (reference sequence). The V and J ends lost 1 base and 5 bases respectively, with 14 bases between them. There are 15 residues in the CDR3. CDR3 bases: TGTGCCAGCAGCTTAGGCCCGTTGTCGGCGACTGAAGCTTTCTTT. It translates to CASSLGPLSATEAFF.

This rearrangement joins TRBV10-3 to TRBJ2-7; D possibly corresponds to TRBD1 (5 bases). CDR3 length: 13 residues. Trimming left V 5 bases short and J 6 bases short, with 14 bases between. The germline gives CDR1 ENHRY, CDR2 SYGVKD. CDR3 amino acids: CAISRETASEQYF. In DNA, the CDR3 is TGTGCCATCAGTAGAGAGACAGCCTCCGAGCAGTACTTC.

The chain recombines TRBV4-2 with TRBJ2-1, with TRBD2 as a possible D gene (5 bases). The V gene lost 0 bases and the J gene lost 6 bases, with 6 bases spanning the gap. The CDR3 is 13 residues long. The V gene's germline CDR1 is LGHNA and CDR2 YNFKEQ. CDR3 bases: TGTGCCAGCAGCCAAGACGGAGGCAATGAGCAGTTCTTC. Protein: CASSQDGGNEQFF.

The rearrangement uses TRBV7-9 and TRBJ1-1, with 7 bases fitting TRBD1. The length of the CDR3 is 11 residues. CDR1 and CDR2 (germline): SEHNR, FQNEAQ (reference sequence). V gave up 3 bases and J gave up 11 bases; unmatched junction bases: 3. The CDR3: CASSFTGAAFF. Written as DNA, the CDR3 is TGTGCCAGCAGCTTCACAGGGGCGGCTTTCTTT.

This chain's CDR3 is CASSANAEVPNTGELFF. The CDR3 DNA follows: TGTGCCAGCAGTGCAAATGCGGAGGTCCCGAACACCGGGGAGCTGTTTTTT. The chain recombines TRBV6-4 with TRBJ2-2; D might be TRBD2 (5 bases). Germline CDR1 is MRHNA and CDR2 is SNTAGT. Trimming cost V 4 bases and J 0 bases, with 15 bases left between them. The CDR3 sequence is 17 residues long.

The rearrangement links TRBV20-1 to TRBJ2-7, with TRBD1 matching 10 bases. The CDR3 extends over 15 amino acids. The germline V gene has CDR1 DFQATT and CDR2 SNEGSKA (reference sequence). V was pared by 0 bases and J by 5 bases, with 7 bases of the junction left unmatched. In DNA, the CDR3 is TGCAGTGCTAGAGATACGGGACAGGGGTCCCACGAGCAGTACTTC. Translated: CSARDTGQGSHEQYF.

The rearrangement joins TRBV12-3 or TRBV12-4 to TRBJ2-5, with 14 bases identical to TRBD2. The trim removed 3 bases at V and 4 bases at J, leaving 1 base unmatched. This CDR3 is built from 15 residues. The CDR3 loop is CASSFGLAGGETQYF. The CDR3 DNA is TGTGCCAGCAGTTTCGGACTAGCGGGAGGAGAGACCCAGTACTTC.

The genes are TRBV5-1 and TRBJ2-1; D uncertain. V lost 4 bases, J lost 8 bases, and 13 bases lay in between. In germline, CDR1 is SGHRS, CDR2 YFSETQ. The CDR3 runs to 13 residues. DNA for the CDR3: TGCGCCAGCAGCCCATACCCATTCGATGAGCAGTTCTTC. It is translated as CASSPYPFDEQFF.